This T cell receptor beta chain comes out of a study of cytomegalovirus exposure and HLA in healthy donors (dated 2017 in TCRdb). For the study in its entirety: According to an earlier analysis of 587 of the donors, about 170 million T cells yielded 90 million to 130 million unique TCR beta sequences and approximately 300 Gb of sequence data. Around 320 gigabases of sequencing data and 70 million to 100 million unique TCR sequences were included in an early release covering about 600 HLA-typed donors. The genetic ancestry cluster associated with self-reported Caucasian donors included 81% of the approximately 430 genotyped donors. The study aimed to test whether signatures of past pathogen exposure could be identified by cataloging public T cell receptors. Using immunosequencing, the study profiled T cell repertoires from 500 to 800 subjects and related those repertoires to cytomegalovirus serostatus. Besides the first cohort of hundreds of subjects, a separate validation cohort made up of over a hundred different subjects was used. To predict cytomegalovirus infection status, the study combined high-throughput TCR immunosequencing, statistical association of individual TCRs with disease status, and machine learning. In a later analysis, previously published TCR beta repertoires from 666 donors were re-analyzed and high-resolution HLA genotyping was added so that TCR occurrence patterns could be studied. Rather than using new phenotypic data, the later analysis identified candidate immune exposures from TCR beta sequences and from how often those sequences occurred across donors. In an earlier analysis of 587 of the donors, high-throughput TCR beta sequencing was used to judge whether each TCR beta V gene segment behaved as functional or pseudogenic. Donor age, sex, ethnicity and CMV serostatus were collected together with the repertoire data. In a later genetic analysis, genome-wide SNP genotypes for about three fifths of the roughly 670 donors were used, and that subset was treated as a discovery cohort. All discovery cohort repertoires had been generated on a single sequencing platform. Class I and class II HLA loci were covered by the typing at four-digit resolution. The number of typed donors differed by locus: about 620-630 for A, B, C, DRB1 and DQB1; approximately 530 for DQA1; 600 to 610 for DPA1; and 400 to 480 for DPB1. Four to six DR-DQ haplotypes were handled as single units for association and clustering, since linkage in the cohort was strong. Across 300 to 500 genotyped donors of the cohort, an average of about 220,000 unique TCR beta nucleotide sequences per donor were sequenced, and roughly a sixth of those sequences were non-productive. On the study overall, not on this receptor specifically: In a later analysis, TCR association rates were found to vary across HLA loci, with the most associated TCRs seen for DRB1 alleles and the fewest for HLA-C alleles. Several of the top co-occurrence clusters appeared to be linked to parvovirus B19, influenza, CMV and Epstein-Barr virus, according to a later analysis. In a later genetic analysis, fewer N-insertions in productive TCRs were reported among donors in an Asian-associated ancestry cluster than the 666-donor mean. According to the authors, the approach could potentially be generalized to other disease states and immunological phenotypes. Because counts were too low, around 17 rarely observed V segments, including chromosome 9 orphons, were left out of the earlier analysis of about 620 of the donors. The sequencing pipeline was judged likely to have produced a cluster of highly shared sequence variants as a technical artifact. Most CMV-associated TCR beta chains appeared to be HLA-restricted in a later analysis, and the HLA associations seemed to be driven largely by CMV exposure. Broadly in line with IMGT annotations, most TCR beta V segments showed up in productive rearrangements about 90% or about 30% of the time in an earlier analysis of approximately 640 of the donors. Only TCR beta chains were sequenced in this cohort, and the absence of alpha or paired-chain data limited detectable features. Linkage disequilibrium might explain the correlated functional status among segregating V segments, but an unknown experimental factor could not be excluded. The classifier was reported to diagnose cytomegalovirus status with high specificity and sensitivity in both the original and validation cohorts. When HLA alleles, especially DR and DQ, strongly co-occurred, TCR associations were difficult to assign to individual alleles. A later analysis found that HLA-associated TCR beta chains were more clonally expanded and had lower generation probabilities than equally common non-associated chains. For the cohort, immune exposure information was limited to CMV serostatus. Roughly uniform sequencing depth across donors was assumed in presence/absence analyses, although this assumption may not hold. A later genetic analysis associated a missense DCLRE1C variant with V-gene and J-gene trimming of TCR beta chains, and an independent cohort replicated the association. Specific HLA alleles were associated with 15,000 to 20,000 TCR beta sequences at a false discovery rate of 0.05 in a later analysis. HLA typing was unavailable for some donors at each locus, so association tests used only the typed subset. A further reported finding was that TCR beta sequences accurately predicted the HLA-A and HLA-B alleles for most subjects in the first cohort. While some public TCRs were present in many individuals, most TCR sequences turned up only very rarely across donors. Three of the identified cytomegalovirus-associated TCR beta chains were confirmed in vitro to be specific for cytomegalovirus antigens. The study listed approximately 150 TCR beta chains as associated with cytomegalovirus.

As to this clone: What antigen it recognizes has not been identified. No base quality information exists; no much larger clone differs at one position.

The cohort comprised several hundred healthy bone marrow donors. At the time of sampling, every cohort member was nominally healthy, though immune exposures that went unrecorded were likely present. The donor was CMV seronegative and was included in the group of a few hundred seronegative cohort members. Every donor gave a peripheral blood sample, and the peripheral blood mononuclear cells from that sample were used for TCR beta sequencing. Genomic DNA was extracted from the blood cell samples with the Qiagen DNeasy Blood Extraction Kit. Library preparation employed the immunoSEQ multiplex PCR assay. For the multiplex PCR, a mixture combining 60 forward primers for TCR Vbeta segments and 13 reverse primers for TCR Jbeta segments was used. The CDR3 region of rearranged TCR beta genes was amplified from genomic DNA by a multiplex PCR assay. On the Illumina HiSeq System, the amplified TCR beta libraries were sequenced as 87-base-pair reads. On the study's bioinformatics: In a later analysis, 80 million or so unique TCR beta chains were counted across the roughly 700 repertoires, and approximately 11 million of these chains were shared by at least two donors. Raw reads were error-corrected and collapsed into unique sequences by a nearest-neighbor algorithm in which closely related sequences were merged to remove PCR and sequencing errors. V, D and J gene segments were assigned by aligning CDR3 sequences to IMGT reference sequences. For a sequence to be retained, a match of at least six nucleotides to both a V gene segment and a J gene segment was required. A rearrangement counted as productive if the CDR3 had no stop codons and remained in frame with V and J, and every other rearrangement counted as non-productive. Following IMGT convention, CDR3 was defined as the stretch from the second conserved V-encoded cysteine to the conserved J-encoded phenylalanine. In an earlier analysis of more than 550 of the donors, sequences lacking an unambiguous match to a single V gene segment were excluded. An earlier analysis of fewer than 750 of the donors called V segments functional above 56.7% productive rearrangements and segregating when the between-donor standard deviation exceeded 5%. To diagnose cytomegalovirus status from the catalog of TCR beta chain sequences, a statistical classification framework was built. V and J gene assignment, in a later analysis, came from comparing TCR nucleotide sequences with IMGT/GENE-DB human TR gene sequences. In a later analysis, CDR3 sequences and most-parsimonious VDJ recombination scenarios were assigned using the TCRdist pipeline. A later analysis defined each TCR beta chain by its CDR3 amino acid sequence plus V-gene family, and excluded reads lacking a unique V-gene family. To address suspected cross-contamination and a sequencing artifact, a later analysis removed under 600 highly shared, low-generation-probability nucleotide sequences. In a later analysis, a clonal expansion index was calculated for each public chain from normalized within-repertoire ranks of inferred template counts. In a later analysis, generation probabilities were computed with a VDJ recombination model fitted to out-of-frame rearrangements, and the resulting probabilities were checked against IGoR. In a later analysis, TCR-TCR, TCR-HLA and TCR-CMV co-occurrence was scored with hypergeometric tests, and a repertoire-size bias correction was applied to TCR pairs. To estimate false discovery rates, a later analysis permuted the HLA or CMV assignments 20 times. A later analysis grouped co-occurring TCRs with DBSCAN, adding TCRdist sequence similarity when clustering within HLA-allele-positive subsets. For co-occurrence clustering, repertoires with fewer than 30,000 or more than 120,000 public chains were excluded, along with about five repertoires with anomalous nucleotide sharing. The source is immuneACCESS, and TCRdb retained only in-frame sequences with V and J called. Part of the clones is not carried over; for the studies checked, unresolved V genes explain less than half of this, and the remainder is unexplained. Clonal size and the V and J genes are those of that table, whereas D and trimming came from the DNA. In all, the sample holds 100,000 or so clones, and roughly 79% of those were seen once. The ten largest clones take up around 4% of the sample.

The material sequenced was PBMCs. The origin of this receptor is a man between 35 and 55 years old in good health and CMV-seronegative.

The encoded CDR3 is CASSPRLISTETTINYGYTF. The nucleotides are TGTGCCAGCTCACCAAGATTAATCTCGACAGAAACTACGATAAACTATGGCTACACCTTC. In this chain, TRBV18 is recombined with TRBJ1-2; a tentative D match to TRBD1 spans 5 bases. V is clipped by 2 bases and J by 2 bases, and the sequence between their germline boundaries is 27 bases long. The CDR3 measures 20 amino acids from cysteine to phenylalanine. Kept here is only the CDR3 DNA, which spans 60 bases and is read in frame from base 1. CDR1 is given as KGHSH and CDR2 as LQKENI, both from the germline V gene.